These T cell receptor beta chains were read from a single sample in a study of fetal regulatory T cell absence and autoimmunity. Profiling relied on immunoSEQ multiplex PCR, and the TCRdb table lists in-frame clones only, not all of them. This table has about 50,000 clones, roughly 80% appearing once. The sample taken for sequencing was cord blood. Receptors were obtained from a newborn boy with IPEX syndrome. CDR3s include the opening cysteine and the closing phenylalanine or tryptophan. A D gene is named only where the DNA matches it firmly. For some rows the clone size is stated as once, few or many, or as a class when expanded; others skip it.

d_gene,v_gene,j_gene,abundance,CDR3nt,CDR3aa
TRBD2,TRBV7-9,TRBJ2-3,NA,TGTGCCAGCAGCTTCACAGCGGGGGTAGCTTCGGGCACAGATACGCAGTATTTT,CASSFTAGVASGTDTQYF
NA,TRBV25-1,TRBJ2-3,NA,TGTGCCAGCAGTGATTCCCCCCGGGACCGACCTAGCACAGATACGCAGTATTTT,CASSDSPRDRPSTDTQYF
NA,TRBV6-6,TRBJ2-5,NA,TGTGCCAGCAGAAGAGGGACCCCGAGGGAGGAGACCCAGTACTTC,CASRRGTPREETQYF
TRBD2,TRBV9,TRBJ2-2,few,TGTGCCAGCAGCGTAGACCTGGGACTAGCGGGAGTGGGCACCGGGGAGCTGTTTTTT,CASSVDLGLAGVGTGELFF
TRBD1,TRBV7-9,TRBJ1-3,NA,TGTGCCAGCAGCTTTCTCCCAGGGGGCGCGGACACCATATATTTT,CASSFLPGGADTIYF
NA,TRBV2,TRBJ1-2,few,TGTGCCAGCAGTGCAGGGTATGGCTACACCTTC,CASSAGYGYTF
NA,TRBV19,TRBJ1-5,NA,TGTGCCAGTAGTATGAGGGTCACCTATCAGCCCCAGCATTTT,CASSMRVTYQPQHF
NA,TRBV19,TRBJ2-1,NA,TGTGCCAGCCGGAGGGTACTAGGTGAGCAGTTCTTC,CASRRVLGEQFF
TRBD2,TRBV10-3,TRBJ2-2,NA,TGTGCCATCGGCGGGAGAGACACCGGGGAGCTGTTTTTT,CAIGGRDTGELFF
NA,TRBV6-5,TRBJ1-2,NA,TGTGCCAGCAGTTCCAGGTTCACAGTTAACTATGGCTACACCTTC,CASSSRFTVNYGYTF
TRBD2,TRBV19,TRBJ2-2,NA,TGTGCCAGTAGTATACTAGCGGGAGCCGGGGAGCTGTTTTTT,CASSILAGAGELFF
TRBD1,TRBV11-3,TRBJ2-7,NA,TGTGCCAGCAGCTTAGCCGGGACAGTGCTCTCCTACGAGCAGTACTTC,CASSLAGTVLSYEQYF
TRBD1,TRBV6-5,TRBJ1-5,few,TGTGCCAGCAGTTCACGGACAGGGGGCAATCAGCCCCAGCATTTT,CASSSRTGGNQPQHF
NA,TRBV4-1,TRBJ2-5,NA,TGCGCCAGCAGCCAGTTAGGGGGGGGGCCAGGGGAGACCCAGTACTTC,CASSQLGGGPGETQYF
NA,TRBV4-3,TRBJ1-2,NA,TGCGCCAGCAGCCAAGTATCTGGCGGTAACTATGGCTACACCTTC,CASSQVSGGNYGYTF
TRBD1,TRBV19,TRBJ2-7,few,TGTGCCAGTAGTATAGGCGACAGGGGGGCCTACGAGCAGTACTTC,CASSIGDRGAYEQYF
NA,TRBV11-2,TRBJ2-7,NA,TGTGCCAGCAGCCGACGAGGGGGCTACGAGCAGTACTTC,CASSRRGGYEQYF
TRBD2,TRBV5-4,TRBJ2-1,NA,TGTGCCAGCAGCCCTCTCTTAGCGGGAGGCCGCCTAAATGAGCAGTTCTTC,CASSPLLAGGRLNEQFF
NA,TRBV5-1,TRBJ2-3,NA,TGCGCCAGCAGCCGGGACGGACCAGATACGCAGTATTTT,CASSRDGPDTQYF
NA,TRBV7-2,TRBJ1-3,NA,TGTGCCAGCAGCTTAGGGGGCTCTGGAAACACCATATATTTT,CASSLGGSGNTIYF
TRBD2,TRBV18,TRBJ2-7,NA,TGTGCCAGCTCACCCAGGCTAGCGGACTCCTACGAGCAGTACTTC,CASSPRLADSYEQYF